Included here is one T cell receptor (beta chain) sequence, with context. V lost 4 bases to trimming and J lost 4 bases, with 32 bases between them. The CDR3 is made up of 21 amino acids. This sample was included in a study of identical twins. A single record per CDR3 protein comes from TCRdb applying MiXCR to the 5' RACE reads. The data show roughly 700,000 distinct CDR3 sequences, with 8.5% to 9.5% seen just once and 0.85% to 1% held by the top ten. These data are also associated with another study on yellow fever vaccine responses in identical twins.

V is TRBV12-3 or TRBV12-4 and J is TRBJ2-1; D might be TRBD1 or TRBD2, each matching 5 bases. The sequenced sample was PBMCs. This receptor was taken from a woman between 18 and 29 years old in good health. CDR3 sequence: CASSSYWDVRLVVGNYNEQFF. The CDR3 DNA follows: TGTGCCAGCAGTTCATACTGGGACGTGAGACTGGTGGTCGGGAATTACAATGAGCAGTTCTTC.